This T cell receptor beta chain was profiled in a study of STAT5B mutations in CD4+ large granular lymphocyte leukemia. At the level of the study: Healthy donors showed HLA-associated enrichment of the CDR3 'QG' motif.

V was clipped by 7 bases and J by 3 bases, with 15 bases between them. The CDR3 runs 14 residues. Germline V gene data show CDR1 as LNHDA and CDR2 as SQIVND (reference sequence). Control samples were healthy donors' buffy coats. Some clones are missing from TCRdb's copy, which holds only in-frame ones; the method was immunoSEQ multiplex PCR. The sample yields tens of thousands of clones, around 75% seen once. This clone has a handful of counts. V is TRBV19 and J is TRBJ1-1; D possibly corresponds to TRBD1 (5 bases). The sequencing sample was made of CD4+ T cells from blood buffy coats. The clonotype comes from a human donor in good health. CDR3 in DNA: TGTGCCAGTACCCTGGACGCGGGGGACACTGAAGCTTTCTTT. This codes for CASTLDAGDTEAFF.